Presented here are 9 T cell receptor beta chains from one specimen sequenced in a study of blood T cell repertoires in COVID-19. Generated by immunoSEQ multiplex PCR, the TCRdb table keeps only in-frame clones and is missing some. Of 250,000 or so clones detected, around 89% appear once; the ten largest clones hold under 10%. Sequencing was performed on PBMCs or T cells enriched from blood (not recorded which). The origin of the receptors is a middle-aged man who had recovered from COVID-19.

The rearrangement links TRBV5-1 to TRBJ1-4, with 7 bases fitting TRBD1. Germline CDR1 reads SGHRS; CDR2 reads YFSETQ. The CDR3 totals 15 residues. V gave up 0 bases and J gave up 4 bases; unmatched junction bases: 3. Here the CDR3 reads CASSLEGTVNEKLFF. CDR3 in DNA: TGCGCCAGCAGCTTGGAAGGGACAGTTAATGAAAAACTGTTTTTT.

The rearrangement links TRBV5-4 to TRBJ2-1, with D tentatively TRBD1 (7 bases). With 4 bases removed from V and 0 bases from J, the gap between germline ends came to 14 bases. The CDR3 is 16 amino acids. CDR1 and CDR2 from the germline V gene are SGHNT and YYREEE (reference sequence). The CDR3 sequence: CASSTPGGSSYNEQFF. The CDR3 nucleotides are TGTGCCAGCAGCACTCCAGGGGGGAGCTCCTACAATGAGCAGTTCTTC.

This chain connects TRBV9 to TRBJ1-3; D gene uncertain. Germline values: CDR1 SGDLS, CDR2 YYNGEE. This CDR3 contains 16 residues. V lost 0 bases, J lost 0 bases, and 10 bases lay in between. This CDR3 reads CASSVGFAYSGNTIYF. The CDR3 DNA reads TGTGCCAGCAGCGTAGGTTTCGCCTACTCTGGAAACACCATATATTTT.

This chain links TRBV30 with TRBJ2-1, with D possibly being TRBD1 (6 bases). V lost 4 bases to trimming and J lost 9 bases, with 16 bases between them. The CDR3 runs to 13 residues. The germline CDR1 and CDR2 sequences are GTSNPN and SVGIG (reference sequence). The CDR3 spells CAWKGTGFGEQFF. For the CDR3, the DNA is TGTGCCTGGAAGGGAACAGGGTTTGGTGAGCAGTTCTTC. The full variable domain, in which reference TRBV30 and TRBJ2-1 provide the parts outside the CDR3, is SQTIHQWPATLVQPVGSPLSLECTVEGTSNPNLYWYRQAAGRGLQLLFYSVGIGQISSEVPQNLSASRPQDRQFILSSKKLLLSDSGFYLCAWKGTGFGEQFFGPGTRLTVL.

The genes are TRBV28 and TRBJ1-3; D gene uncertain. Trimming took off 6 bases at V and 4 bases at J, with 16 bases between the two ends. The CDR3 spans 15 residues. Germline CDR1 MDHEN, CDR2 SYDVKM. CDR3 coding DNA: TGTGCCAGCAGGGAGGCCGGTTTGGCCGGAAACACCATATATTTT. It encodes CASREAGLAGNTIYF.

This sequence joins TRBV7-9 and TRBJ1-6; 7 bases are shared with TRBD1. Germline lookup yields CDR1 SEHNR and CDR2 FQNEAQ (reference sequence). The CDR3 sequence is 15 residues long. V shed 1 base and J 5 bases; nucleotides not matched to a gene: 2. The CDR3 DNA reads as TGTGCCAGCAGCTTAGGGCAGGGGGATAATTCACCCCTCCACTTT. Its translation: CASSLGQGDNSPLHF.

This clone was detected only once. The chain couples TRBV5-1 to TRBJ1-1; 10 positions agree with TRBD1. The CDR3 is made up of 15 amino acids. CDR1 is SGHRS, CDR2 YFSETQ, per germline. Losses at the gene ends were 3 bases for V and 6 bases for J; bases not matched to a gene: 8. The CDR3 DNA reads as TGCGCCAGCAGCTATCGGACAGGGGGGGACGCTGAAGCTTTCTTT. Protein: CASSYRTGGDAEAFF.

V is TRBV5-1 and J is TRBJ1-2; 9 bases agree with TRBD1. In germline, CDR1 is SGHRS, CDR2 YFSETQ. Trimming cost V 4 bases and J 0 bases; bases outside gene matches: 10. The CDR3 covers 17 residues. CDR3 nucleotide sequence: TGCGCCAGCAGCCTGCGGGACAGGGCCCCCACTAACTATGGCTACACCTTC. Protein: CASSLRDRAPTNYGYTF.

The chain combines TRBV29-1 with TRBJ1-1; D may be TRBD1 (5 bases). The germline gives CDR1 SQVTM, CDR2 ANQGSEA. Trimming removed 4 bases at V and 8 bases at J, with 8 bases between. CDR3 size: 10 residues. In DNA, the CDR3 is TGCAGCGTTGGTAGGACAGAAGCTTTCTTT. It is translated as CSVGRTEAFF.